These T cell receptor beta chains were read from a single sample in a study of chemoradiotherapy in HPV16-positive cancers. Profiling relied on immunoSEQ multiplex PCR, and the TCRdb table lists in-frame clones only, not all of them. The data contain approximately 9,300 clones, roughly 80% of them singletons. Sequencing used blood, obtained from a patient who underwent chemoradiotherapy. These receptor sequences come from a human donor with HPV-associated anogenital cancer. CDR3s include the opening cysteine and the closing phenylalanine or tryptophan. The order of the fields is clone size, D gene, J gene, V gene, CDR3 DNA, CDR3 protein. A D gene is named only where the DNA matches it firmly. Expanded clones get a size class; other rows say once, few or many, or leave the size out.

>.|.|TRBJ2-3|TRBV5-6
TGTGCCAGCAGCCCAGGTTTGGCAGATACGCAGTATTTT
CASSPGLADTQYF
>.|TRBD1|TRBJ2-7|TRBV2
TGTGCCAGTGGGACAGATACTTTCTACGAGCAGTACTTC
CASGTDTFYEQYF
>.|TRBD1|TRBJ2-5|TRBV5-4
TGTGCCAGCCGAACCGGGGACAGGGGGTCGCGGGAGACCCAGTACTTC
CASRTGDRGSRETQYF
>few|.|TRBJ1-5|TRBV9
TGTGCCAGCAGCGTAGATCAGCCCCAGCATTTT
CASSVDQPQHF
>.|.|TRBJ2-7|TRBV5-1
TGCGCCAGCAGCTCCTCCCCAGGGCAGGAATTCTCCTACGAGCAGTACTTC
CASSSSPGQEFSYEQYF
>large|.|TRBJ2-7|TRBV4-1
TGCGCCAGCAGCCTAAGCAGGGACGAGCAGTACTTC
CASSLSRDEQYF
>few|TRBD1|TRBJ1-5|TRBV28
TGTGCCAGCAGTATGACAGGGTACCAGCCCCAGCATTTT
CASSMTGYQPQHF
>.|.|TRBJ1-2|TRBV5-4
TGTGCCAGCAGCTTGGACACTTATGGCTACACCTTC
CASSLDTYGYTF
>.|.|TRBJ2-1|TRBV7-7
TGTGCTAGCAGCCCAGGGAGGACCGGGCCCAATGAGCAGTTCTTC
CASSPGRTGPNEQFF
>.|.|TRBJ1-3|TRBV29-1
TGCAGTGGGGCCGGGGCTGCTGGAAACACCATATATTTT
CSGAGAAGNTIYF
>once|TRBD2|TRBJ2-3|TRBV18
TGTGCCAGCTCACCCCTTAGCGGGGGGCTTTACACAGATACGCAGTATTTT
CASSPLSGGLYTDTQYF
>.|TRBD1|TRBJ1-1|TRBV7-9
TGTGCCAGCAGCTTACAGGGGGCGAGGACTGAAGCTTTCTTT
CASSLQGARTEAFF
>.|.|TRBJ1-4|TRBV6-4
TGTGCCAGCAGTGAGAGGTGGCGGCAGGGTCCGGCTGAAAAACTGTTTTTT
CASSERWRQGPAEKLFF
>.|TRBD1|TRBJ1-2|TRBV7-8
TGTGCCAGCAGCTTAGGGGACAGGGGACGCGGCTACACCTTC
CASSLGDRGRGYTF
>.|.|TRBJ2-2|TRBV18
TGTGCCAGCTCACCCCCGGACAGCGGGGAGCTGTTTTTT
CASSPPDSGELFF
>.|.|TRBJ1-5|TRBV19
TGTGCCAGTAGTCTACCGACAGCTTTCAATCAGCCCCAGCATTTT
CASSLPTAFNQPQHF
>.|.|TRBJ2-4|TRBV5-6
TGTGCCAGCAGCTATTTCCAGGGCCTCCTAGCCAAAAACATTCAGTACTTC
CASSYFQGLLAKNIQYF
>.|.|TRBJ1-2|TRBV6-1
TGTGCCAGCAGTGAAGGACAGCTGTGGATACGTAGAAGCGGCTACACCTTC
CASSEGQLWIRRSGYTF
>once|.|TRBJ2-7|TRBV7-8
TGTGCCAGCAGCAGGCACCAGGGCCCTTCTTACGAGCAGTACTTC
CASSRHQGPSYEQYF
>.|.|TRBJ1-1|TRBV19
TGTGCCAGTAGCGACAAGCCGAACACTGAAGCTTTCTTT
CASSDKPNTEAFF
>.|TRBD1|TRBJ1-3|TRBV6-1
TGTGCCAGCGGCGACAGGGGGTATAGAAACACCATATATTTT
CASGDRGYRNTIYF
>once|.|TRBJ2-7|TRBV5-1
TGCGCCAGCCACACAGGGTCAACCTACGAGCAGTACTTC
CASHTGSTYEQYF
>.|.|TRBJ2-7|TRBV10-3
TGTGCCATCAGTGAAATGGGGATCTCCTCCTACGAGCAGTACTTC
CAISEMGISSYEQYF
>few|.|TRBJ1-6|TRBV5-1
TGCGCCAGCAGCTTCTCGGGGGCAGGTTCACCCCTCCACTTT
CASSFSGAGSPLHF
>.|.|TRBJ1-2|TRBV5-6
TGTGCCAGCACCCCTCCGGGAATCTATGGCTACACCTTC
CASTPPGIYGYTF
>.|TRBD1|TRBJ2-7|TRBV6-1
TGTGCCAGCAGTGACCCGGACAGGGGGCGGCCCCGCAGCTCCTACGAGCAGTACTTC
CASSDPDRGRPRSSYEQYF
>.|TRBD1|TRBJ2-4|TRBV7-2
TGTGCCAGCAGCTTACAGGGGGCGAACATTCAGTACTTC
CASSLQGANIQYF
>.|TRBD1|TRBJ1-1|TRBV27
TGTGCCACTCAGGACAGGGTAAACACTGAAGCTTTCTTT
CATQDRVNTEAFF
>.|TRBD2|TRBJ2-1|TRBV19
TGTGCCGGGATAGCGGGGGGCTTCTCCTACAATGAGCAGTTCTTC
CAGIAGGFSYNEQFF
>few|TRBD1|TRBJ1-2|TRBV16
TGTGCCAGCAGCCAATCGGTGGGACAGGGTTTCGGCTACACCTTC
CASSQSVGQGFGYTF
>.|.|TRBJ1-5|TRBV9
TGTGCCAGCCAGAGCCCCCCAGGACCCCAGCATTTT
CASQSPPGPQHF
>.|.|TRBJ2-7|TRBV29-1
TGCAGCGTTGGGGTGGGCCACGAGCAGTACTTC
CSVGVGHEQYF
>.|.|TRBJ2-5|TRBV7-2
TGTGCCAGCAGCTCTCTCCGGGGGTTGGGGGAGACCCAGTACTTC
CASSSLRGLGETQYF
>.|TRBD2|TRBJ2-7|TRBV5-1
TGCGCCAGCAGCTCTTTAGCGGGGGGGGGCTCCTACGAGCAGTACTTC
CASSSLAGGGSYEQYF
>few|.|TRBJ2-3|TRBV19
TGTGCCAGTAGGGTTAGCGGTGATACGCAGTATTTT
CASRVSGDTQYF
>.|.|TRBJ2-4|TRBV5-6
TGTGCCAGCAGCTTGGTAGCCAAAAACATTCAGTACTTC
CASSLVAKNIQYF
>.|TRBD1|TRBJ2-7|TRBV7-7
TGTGCTAGCAGCCCAGGACAGGGGGTGATACAGTACTTC
CASSPGQGVIQYF
>once|.|TRBJ2-1|TRBV6-1
TGTGCCAGCAGTGACAATGGCTTCAATGAGCAGTTCTTC
CASSDNGFNEQFF
>.|.|TRBJ1-1|TRBV5-1
TGCGCCAGCAGCTTGGCCCTCGTGGGGGCAGGAGAAAACACTGAAGCTTTCTTT
CASSLALVGAGENTEAFF
>.|.|TRBJ2-3|TRBV6-5
TGTGCCAGCAGTTACACACAGGGCCTCGCAGATACGCAGTATTTT
CASSYTQGLADTQYF
>.|.|TRBJ1-2|TRBV21-1
TGTGCCGGACGTTTACAAAACGGGAGCTACACCTTC
CAGRLQNGSYTF
>.|.|TRBJ1-1|TRBV7-2
TGTGCCAGCAGCTTAGAGGCCGGGAACACTGAAGCTTTCTTT
CASSLEAGNTEAFF
>.|.|TRBJ1-2|TRBV7-2
TGTGCCAGCCGGCAGGGAATCCTGAAAACTTATGGCTACACCTTC
CASRQGILKTYGYTF